This T cell receptor beta chain was captured by sequencing in a study of control samples from healthy donors and cancer patients. Data came from immunoSEQ multiplex PCR; TCRdb stores just in-frame clones and leaves some out. The table lists about 39,000 clones, around 83% of them singletons. The CDR3 is 15 amino acids. The V and J ends lost 4 bases and 5 bases, in that order; junction bases with no gene match: 6. Looked up from germline, CDR1 is SGHNT and CDR2 is YYREEE (reference sequence). This TCR was recovered from an older woman with lung cancer. The chain links TRBV5-4 to TRBJ1-1, with TRBD1 matching over 12 bases. The sequencing input was PBMCs. The DNA for the CDR3 is TGTGCCAGCAGCCTGGGACAGGGGGCAGTGACTGAAGCTTTCTTT. It yields the protein CASSLGQGAVTEAFF.